Listed below are T cell receptor beta chains from one sample, sequenced in a study of technical replicates of blood from a handful of donors. The assay was immunoSEQ multiplex PCR, and TCRdb's table has in-frame clones only and misses some. The sample holds approximately 80,000 clones, around nine tenths seen once. Sequenced sample: T cells isolated from PBMCs. The receptors come from a human donor in good health. Both conserved end residues are part of each CDR3. Fields, in order: D gene, clone size, V gene, J gene, CDR3 protein, CDR3 DNA. A D gene is named only where the DNA matches it firmly. Clone size is stated in some rows and not others, as once, few, many or a class when expanded.

.	.	TRBV10-1	TRBJ2-5	CASSAQVKETQYF	TGCGCCAGCAGTGCACAGGTTAAAGAGACCCAGTACTTC
TRBD2	once	TRBV5-1	TRBJ2-1	CASRAGGGTYNEQFF	TGCGCCAGCAGAGCGGGGGGCGGGACCTACAATGAGCAGTTCTTC
.	.	TRBV28	TRBJ1-1	CASSFWADLSTEAFF	TGTGCCAGCAGTTTCTGGGCAGATTTGAGCACTGAAGCTTTCTTT
TRBD1	.	TRBV7-6	TRBJ2-3	CASSSLWGQGENTQYF	TGTGCCAGCAGCTCCCTATGGGGACAGGGGGAGAATACGCAGTATTTT
.	.	TRBV5-3	TRBJ1-1	CARIPRGTEAFF	TGTGCCAGAATCCCCCGGGGCACTGAAGCTTTCTTT
TRBD1	.	TRBV10-1	TRBJ1-1	CASTDRMNTEAFF	TGCGCCAGCACGGACAGGATGAACACTGAAGCTTTCTTT
.	once	TRBV29-1	TRBJ1-2	CSVEVANYGYTF	TGCAGCGTTGAAGTAGCTAACTATGGCTACACCTTC
TRBD2	once	TRBV19	TRBJ2-7	CASSIDSGGFYEQYF	TGTGCCAGTAGTATAGACTCGGGAGGCTTCTACGAGCAGTACTTC
TRBD2	.	TRBV6-5	TRBJ2-2	CASSSSLAGITGELFF	TGTGCCAGCAGTTCTTCACTAGCGGGAATCACCGGGGAGCTGTTTTTT
.	.	TRBV11-2	TRBJ2-2	CASSLVPKGPQGGEVFF	TGTGCCAGCAGCTTAGTACCTAAGGGACCGCAGGGGGGTGAGGTGTTTTTT
.	.	TRBV7-3	TRBJ2-3	CASSLAGRGGTDTQYF	TGTGCCAGCAGCTTGGCGGGGCGAGGCGGCACAGATACGCAGTATTTT
TRBD1	.	TRBV9	TRBJ2-7	CASSVGDSLYEQYF	TGTGCCAGCAGCGTAGGGGACAGCCTTTACGAGCAGTACTTC